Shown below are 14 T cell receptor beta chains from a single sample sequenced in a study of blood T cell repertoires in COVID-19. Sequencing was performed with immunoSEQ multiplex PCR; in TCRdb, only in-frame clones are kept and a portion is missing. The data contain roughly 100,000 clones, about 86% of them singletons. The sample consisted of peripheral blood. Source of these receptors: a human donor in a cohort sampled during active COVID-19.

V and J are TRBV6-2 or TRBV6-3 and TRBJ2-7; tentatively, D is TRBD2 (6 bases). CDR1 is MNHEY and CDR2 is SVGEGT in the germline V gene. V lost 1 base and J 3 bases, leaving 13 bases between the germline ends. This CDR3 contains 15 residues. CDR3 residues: CASSYLEGPNYEQYF. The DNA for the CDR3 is TGTGCCAGCAGTTACTTGGAGGGCCCCAACTACGAGCAGTACTTC.

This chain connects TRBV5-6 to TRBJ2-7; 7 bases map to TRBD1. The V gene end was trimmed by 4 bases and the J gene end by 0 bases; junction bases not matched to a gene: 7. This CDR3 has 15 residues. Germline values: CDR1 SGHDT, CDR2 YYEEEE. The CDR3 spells CASSLTGQSSYEQYF. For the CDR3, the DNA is TGTGCCAGCAGCCTAACGGGACAGAGCTCCTACGAGCAGTACTTC.

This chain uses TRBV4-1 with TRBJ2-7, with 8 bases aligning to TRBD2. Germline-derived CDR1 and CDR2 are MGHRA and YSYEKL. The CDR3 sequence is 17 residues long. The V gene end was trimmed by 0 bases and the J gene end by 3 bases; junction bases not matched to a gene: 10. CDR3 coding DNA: TGCGCCAGCAGCCAAGACGCCGGGACTAGTGTCATCTACGAGCAGTACTTC. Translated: CASSQDAGTSVIYEQYF.

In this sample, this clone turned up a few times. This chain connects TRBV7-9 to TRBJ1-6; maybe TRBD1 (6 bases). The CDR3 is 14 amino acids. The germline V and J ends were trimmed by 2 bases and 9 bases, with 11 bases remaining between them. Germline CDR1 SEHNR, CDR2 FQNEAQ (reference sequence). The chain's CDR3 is CASSLRGNVSPLHF. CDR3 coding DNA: TGTGCCAGCAGCTTAAGGGGGAATGTTTCACCCCTCCACTTT. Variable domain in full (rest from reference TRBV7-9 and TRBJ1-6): DTGVSQNPRHKITKRGQNVTFRCDPISEHNRLYWYRQTLGQGPEFLTYFQNEAQLEKSRLLSDRFSAERPKGSFSTLEIQRTEQGDSAMYLCASSLRGNVSPLHFGNGTRLTVT.

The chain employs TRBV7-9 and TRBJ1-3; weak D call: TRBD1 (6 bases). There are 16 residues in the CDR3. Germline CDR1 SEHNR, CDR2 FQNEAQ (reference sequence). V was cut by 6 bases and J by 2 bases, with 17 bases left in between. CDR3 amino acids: CASRDGNQGPGNTIYF. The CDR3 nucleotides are TGTGCCAGCAGAGATGGAAACCAGGGGCCTGGAAACACCATATATTTT. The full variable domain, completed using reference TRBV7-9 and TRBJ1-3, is DTGVSQNPRHKITKRGQNVTFRCDPISEHNRLYWYRQTLGQGPEFLTYFQNEAQLEKSRLLSDRFSAERPKGSFSTLEIQRTEQGDSAMYLCASRDGNQGPGNTIYFGEGSWLTVV.

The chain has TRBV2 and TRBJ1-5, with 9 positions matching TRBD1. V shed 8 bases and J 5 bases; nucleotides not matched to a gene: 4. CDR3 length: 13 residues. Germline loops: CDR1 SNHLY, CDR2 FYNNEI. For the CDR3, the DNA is TGTGCCAGCTGGGGACAGGGTTATCAGCCCCAGCATTTT. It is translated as CASWGQGYQPQHF.

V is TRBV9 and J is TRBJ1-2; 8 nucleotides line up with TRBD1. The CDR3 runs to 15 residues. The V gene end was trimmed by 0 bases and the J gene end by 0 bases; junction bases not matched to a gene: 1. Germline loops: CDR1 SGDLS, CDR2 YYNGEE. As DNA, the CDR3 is TGTGCCAGCAGCGTAGCACAGGGGGCTAACTATGGCTACACCTTC. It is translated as CASSVAQGANYGYTF.

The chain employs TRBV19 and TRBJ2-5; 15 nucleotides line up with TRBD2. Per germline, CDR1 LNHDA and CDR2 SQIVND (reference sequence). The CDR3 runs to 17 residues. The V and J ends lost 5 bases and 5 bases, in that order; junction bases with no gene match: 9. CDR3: CASSPRTSGRARETQYF. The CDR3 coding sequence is TGTGCCAGTAGTCCGAGGACTAGCGGGAGGGCCCGGGAGACCCAGTACTTC.

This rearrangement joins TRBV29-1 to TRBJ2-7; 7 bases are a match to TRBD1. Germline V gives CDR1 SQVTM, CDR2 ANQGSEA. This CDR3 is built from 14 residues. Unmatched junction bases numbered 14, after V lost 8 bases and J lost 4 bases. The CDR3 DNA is TGCAGCCTAGTGACAGGGACGACTTGGTACGAGCAGTACTTC. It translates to CSLVTGTTWYEQYF.

The CDR3 reads CASSFREGYTF. CDR3 sequence (DNA): TGTGCCAGCAGCTTCAGGGAAGGCTACACCTTC. The rearrangement joins TRBV5-6 to TRBJ1-2; D might be TRBD1 (5 bases). V shed 2 bases and J shed 8 bases, with 7 bases lying between them. The CDR3 is 11 residues long. CDR1 SGHDT and CDR2 YYEEEE come from the germline V gene.

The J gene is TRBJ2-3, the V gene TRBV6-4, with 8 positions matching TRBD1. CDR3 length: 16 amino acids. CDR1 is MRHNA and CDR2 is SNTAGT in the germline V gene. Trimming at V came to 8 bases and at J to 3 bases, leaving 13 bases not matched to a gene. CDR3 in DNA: TGTGCCAGCTCAACCACGTATGGACAGGGAACAGATACGCAGTATTTT. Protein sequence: CASSTTYGQGTDTQYF.

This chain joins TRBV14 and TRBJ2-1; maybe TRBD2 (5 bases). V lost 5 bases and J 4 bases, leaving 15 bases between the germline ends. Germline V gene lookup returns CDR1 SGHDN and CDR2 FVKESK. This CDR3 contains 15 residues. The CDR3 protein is CASSSTNGLYNEQFF. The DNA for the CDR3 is TGTGCCAGCAGCTCAACAAACGGACTGTACAATGAGCAGTTCTTC. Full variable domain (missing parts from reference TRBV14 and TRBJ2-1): EAGVTQFPSHSVIEKGQTVTLRCDPISGHDNLYWYRRVMGKEIKFLLHFVKESKQDESGMPNNRFLAERTGGTYSTLKVQPAELEDSGVYFCASSSTNGLYNEQFFGPGTRLTVL.

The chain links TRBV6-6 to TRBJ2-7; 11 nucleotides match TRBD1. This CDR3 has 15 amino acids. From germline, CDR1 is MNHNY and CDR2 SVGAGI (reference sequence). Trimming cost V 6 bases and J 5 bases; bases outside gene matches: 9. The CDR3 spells CASRADRGLSNEQYF. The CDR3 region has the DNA TGTGCCAGCAGAGCGGACAGGGGGCTGAGTAACGAGCAGTACTTC.

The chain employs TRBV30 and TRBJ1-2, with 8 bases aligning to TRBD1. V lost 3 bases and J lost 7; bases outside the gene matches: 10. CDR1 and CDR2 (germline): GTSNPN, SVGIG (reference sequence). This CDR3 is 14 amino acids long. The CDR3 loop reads CAWSLLGQGFGYTF. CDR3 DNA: TGTGCCTGGAGCCTCCTCGGACAGGGTTTTGGCTACACCTTC.